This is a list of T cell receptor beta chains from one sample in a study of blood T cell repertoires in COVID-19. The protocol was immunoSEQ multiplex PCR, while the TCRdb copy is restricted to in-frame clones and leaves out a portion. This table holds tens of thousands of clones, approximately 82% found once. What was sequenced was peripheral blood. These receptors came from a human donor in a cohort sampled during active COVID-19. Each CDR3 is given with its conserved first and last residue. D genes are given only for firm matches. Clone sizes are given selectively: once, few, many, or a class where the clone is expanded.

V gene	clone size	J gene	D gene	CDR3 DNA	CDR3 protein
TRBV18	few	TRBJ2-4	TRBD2	TGTGCCAGCTCAGCCGGGACTAGCGGGAGAGGTGAAAACATTCAGTACTTC	CASSAGTSGRGENIQYF
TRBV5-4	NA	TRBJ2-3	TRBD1	TGTGCCAGCAGCTTGACCGGGACAGGGATAACAGATACGCAGTATTTT	CASSLTGTGITDTQYF
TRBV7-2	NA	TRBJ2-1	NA	TGTGCCAGCAGCTCGGGACACAACTCCTACAATGAGCAGTTCTTC	CASSSGHNSYNEQFF
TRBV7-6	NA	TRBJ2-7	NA	TGTGCCAGCAGCTTAGATGAGGGCCTCATCTACGAGCAGTACTTC	CASSLDEGLIYEQYF
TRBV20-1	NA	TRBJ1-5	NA	TGCAGTGCTGCCGGGAATCAGCCCCAGCATTTT	CSAAGNQPQHF
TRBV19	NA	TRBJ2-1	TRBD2	TGTGCCAGTAGTATAATACTAGCGGGAGGTTCGGGTGAGCAGTTCTTC	CASSIILAGGSGEQFF
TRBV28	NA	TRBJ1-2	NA	TGTGCCAGCAGTTTAGCGGGCAGCTCAAACTATGGCTACACCTTC	CASSLAGSSNYGYTF
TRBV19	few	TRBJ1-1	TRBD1	TGTGCCAGTAGTGATACAGGGGGGGTCGGGAACACTGAAGCTTTCTTT	CASSDTGGVGNTEAFF
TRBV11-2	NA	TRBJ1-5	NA	TGTGCCAGCAGCTTAGATTCGGGTAGCAATCAGCCCCAGCATTTT	CASSLDSGSNQPQHF
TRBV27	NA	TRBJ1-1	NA	TGTGCCAGCAGCCCAAATAGGGGAATAGGAACTGAAGCTTTCTTT	CASSPNRGIGTEAFF
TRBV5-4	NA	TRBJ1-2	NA	TGTGCCAGCAGCCCTGACAGTAACTATGGCTACACCTTC	CASSPDSNYGYTF
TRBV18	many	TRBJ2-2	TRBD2	TGTGCCAGCTCACCACGGCTAGCGGGAGGGGACACCGGGGAGCTGTTTTTT	CASSPRLAGGDTGELFF
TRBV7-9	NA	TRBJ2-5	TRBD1	TGTGCCAGCAGCTTCGGGACAGGGGACCAAGAGACCCAGTACTTC	CASSFGTGDQETQYF
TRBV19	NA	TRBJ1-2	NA	TGTGCCAGTAGTATAGCAGGGATCAACGGCTACACCTTC	CASSIAGINGYTF
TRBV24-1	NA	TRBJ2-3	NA	TGTGCCACCAGTGATCTTCAAGGGGGAAGAAAGTTCTCAGATACGCAGTATTTT	CATSDLQGGRKFSDTQYF
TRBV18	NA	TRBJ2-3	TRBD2	TGTGCCAGCTCACCGTTAGCGGGGGCCACAGATACGCAGTATTTT	CASSPLAGATDTQYF